These 13 T cell receptor beta chains originate from one sample sequenced in a study of blood T cell repertoires in COVID-19. Assay: immunoSEQ multiplex PCR; the TCRdb copy retains only in-frame clones and omits some. The sample holds 100,000 or so clones; around 81% are singletons and the top ten take around 10%. Sequenced: peripheral blood. The receptors shown here come from a woman aged 70-85 years with acute or convalescent COVID-19.

This clone was counted a single time. The rearrangement joins TRBV2 to TRBJ1-2; 8 bases are a match to TRBD1. Trimming took 1 base from V and 6 from J; bases not matched to a gene: 7. Germline V lookup: CDR1 SNHLY, CDR2 FYNNEI. The CDR3 contains 15 residues. CDR3 protein: CASSEVATGVHGYTF. DNA for the CDR3: TGTGCCAGCAGTGAAGTGGCGACAGGGGTCCATGGCTACACCTTC.

The V call is TRBV2, the J call TRBJ1-6; maybe TRBD1 (6 bases). The CDR3 consists of 14 residues. The V end was cut by 4 bases, the J end by 10 bases, with 14 bases between. Germline CDR1 reads SNHLY; CDR2 reads FYNNEI. In nucleotides, the CDR3 is TGTGCCAGCAGTGTAGGCAGGGGAAGCTCACCCCTCCACTTT. This encodes CASSVGRGSSPLHF.

The J gene is TRBJ1-1, the V gene TRBV18; a possible D gene is TRBD1 (5 bases). V lost 1 base and J 0 bases, leaving 6 bases between the germline ends. Germline V gene sequence: CDR1 KGHSH, CDR2 LQKENI. The CDR3 has 14 amino acids. The CDR3 spells CASSPRGVNTEAFF. In DNA form, the CDR3 reads TGTGCCAGCTCACCACGGGGCGTGAACACTGAAGCTTTCTTT.

V gene TRBV7-2 combines with J gene TRBJ2-1; tentative D call: TRBD2 (6 bases). This CDR3 spans 12 amino acids. In germline, CDR1 is SGHTA, CDR2 FQGNSA. With 3 bases removed from V and 13 bases from J, the gap between germline ends came to 13 bases. CDR3 DNA sequence: TGTGCCAGCAGCTTTCTGGGAGGTCGTCAGTTCTTC. Protein sequence: CASSFLGGRQFF. The complete variable domain, with remaining parts taken from reference TRBV7-2 and TRBJ2-1, reads GAGVSQSPSNKVTEKGKDVELRCDPISGHTALYWYRQSLGQGLEFLIYFQGNSAPDKSGLPSDRFSAERTGGSVSTLTIQRTQQEDSAVYLCASSFLGGRQFFGPGTRLTVL.

The genes are TRBV13 and TRBJ2-1, with TRBD2 as a possible D gene (7 bases). CDR1 and CDR2 from the germline V gene are PRHDT and FYEKMQ (reference sequence). The CDR3 covers 17 residues. The ends were cut back, 4 bases at V and 3 bases at J, with 19 bases in the middle. The CDR3 region has the DNA TGTGCCAGCAGCTCCCACCTGGGCGGGGGCCTCTACAATGAGCAGTTCTTC. This sequence encodes CASSSHLGGGLYNEQFF.

CDR3 sequence (DNA): TGTGCCAGCAGCTTAGCCGGAGGTAGTTTGAACATTCAGTACTTC. This translates into CASSLAGGSLNIQYF. The V gene is TRBV11-2, the J gene TRBJ2-4, with a possible D match to TRBD2 (5 bases). The CDR3 loop spans 15 amino acids. Germline assignment: CDR1 SGHAT and CDR2 FQNNGV. Deletions cut 1 base from V and 7 bases from J, with 14 bases between.

The chain joins TRBV14 to TRBJ2-5; the D gene is possibly TRBD1 (6 bases). The germline V and J ends were trimmed by 2 bases and 1 base, with 11 bases remaining between them. Germline CDR1 reads SGHDN; CDR2 reads FVKESK. The CDR3 sequence is 15 residues long. The DNA for the CDR3 is TGTGCCAGCAGCCAACAGGGGACCCCCCAAGAGACCCAGTACTTC. This translates into CASSQQGTPQETQYF.

The V and J genes are TRBV5-8 and TRBJ2-1, with D possibly matching TRBD2 (6 bases). V lost 4 bases and J 1 base, leaving 12 bases between the germline ends. Germline V gene lookup returns CDR1 SGHTS and CDR2 YDEGEE. The CDR3 runs to 15 residues. CDR3 sequence reads: CASSRGTSSYNEQFF. CDR3 sequence (DNA): TGTGCCAGCAGCCGCGGGACTTCATCCTACAATGAGCAGTTCTTC.

This chain connects TRBV6-5 to TRBJ2-2; 9 nucleotides match TRBD1. This CDR3 is built from 15 residues. From germline, CDR1 is MNHEY and CDR2 SVGAGI. The ends lost 8 bases at V and 3 bases at J; junction bases unmatched: 7. The CDR3 nucleotides are TGTGCCAGCCGAAGGGGACAGGGTTACACCGGGGAGCTGTTTTTT. Translating it yields CASRRGQGYTGELFF.

This rearrangement joins TRBV5-6 to TRBJ2-3; possible D gene TRBD1, 5 bases. CDR1 and CDR2 from the germline V gene are SGHDT and YYEEEE. Trimming left V 2 bases short and J 6 bases short, with 13 bases between. This CDR3 has 14 residues. The CDR3 region has the DNA TGTGCCAGCAGCTTAAGGGGATGGATGGATACGCAGTATTTT. Translated, it gives CASSLRGWMDTQYF. Full variable domain (missing parts from reference TRBV5-6 and TRBJ2-3): DAGVTQSPTHLIKTRGQQVTLRCSPKSGHDTVSWYQQALGQGPQFIFQYYEEEERQRGNFPDRFSGHQFPNYSSELNVNALLLGDSALYLCASSLRGWMDTQYFGPGTRLTVL.

The chain links TRBV12-3 or TRBV12-4 to TRBJ2-7; D ambiguous. The CDR3 is made up of 11 amino acids. The ends were cut back, 3 bases at V and 7 bases at J, with 7 bases in the middle. CDR3 amino acids: CASSFGREQYF. The CDR3 coding sequence is TGTGCCAGCAGTTTCGGCAGGGAGCAGTACTTC.

The chain is built from TRBV27 and TRBJ1-6; 10 bases line up with TRBD1. From germline, CDR1 is MNHEY and CDR2 SMNVEV (reference sequence). J lost 10 bases, V lost 4 bases, and 7 bases had no gene match. The CDR3 has 15 amino acids. The DNA for the CDR3 is TGTGCCAGCAGTTCGGGACAGGGGTTTGGATCACCCCTCCACTTT. Its translation: CASSSGQGFGSPLHF.

The chain employs TRBV25-1 and TRBJ1-1; D is uncertain. Germline V gives CDR1 MGHDK, CDR2 SYGVNS. V was trimmed by 3 bases and J by 1 base, leaving 9 bases between them. This CDR3 has 14 amino acids. The chain's CDR3 is CASSESLGNTEAFF. The CDR3 DNA reads as TGTGCCAGCAGTGAGTCCCTAGGGAACACTGAAGCTTTCTTT.